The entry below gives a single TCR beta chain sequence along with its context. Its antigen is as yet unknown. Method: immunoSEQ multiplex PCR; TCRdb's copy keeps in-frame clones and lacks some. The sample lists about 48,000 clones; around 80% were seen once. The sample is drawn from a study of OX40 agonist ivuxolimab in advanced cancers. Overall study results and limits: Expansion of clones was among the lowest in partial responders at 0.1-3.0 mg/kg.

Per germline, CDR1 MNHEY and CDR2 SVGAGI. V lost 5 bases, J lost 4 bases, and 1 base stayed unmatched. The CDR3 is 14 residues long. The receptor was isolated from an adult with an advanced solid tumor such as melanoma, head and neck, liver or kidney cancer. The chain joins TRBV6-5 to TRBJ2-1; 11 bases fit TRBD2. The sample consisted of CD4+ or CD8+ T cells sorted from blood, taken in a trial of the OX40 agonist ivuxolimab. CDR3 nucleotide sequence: TGTGCCAGCAGTAGGACTAGCGGGTACAATGAGCAGTTCTTC. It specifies CASSRTSGYNEQFF.